The T cell receptor (beta chain) under discussion was sequenced for a study of blood T cell repertoires in COVID-19 (dated by TCRdb to the early 2020s). The study in broad terms: Samples from collaborators originated in the United States, Italy and Spain and spanned both the acute and convalescent phases of COVID-19. The prospective study material was composed of cDNA or gDNA derived from T cells, B-cell-depleted T cells, or PBMCs. Subjects who had been exposed to COVID-19, were actively infected with it, or had recovered from it provided the deeply sampled blood TCRbeta repertoires that made up the dataset. The repertoires were released in a freely available public database meant as a resource for research on the immune response to SARS-CoV-2. Samples came from the ongoing ImmuneRACE study (first 160 participants) plus 1,254 subjects from 6 global collaborators. The sample metadata nearly always contained a de-identified subject ID, COVID-19 status, age in years and sex. Where HLA class I and class II types were available, the types were taken from metadata supplied by the sample provider, not from assay-based typing. The study at large found these results: The quantity of clinical and demographic metadata differed by source and by participant and was supplied without curation.

The collaborating institutions used their own protocols to collect whole blood in K2EDTA tubes. For TCRbeta analysis, collaborators shipped samples in one of three forms: frozen whole blood, isolated PBMCs, or DNA extracted from either of those sample types. TCRbeta CDR3 regions were amplified from genomic DNA by means of the immunoSEQ Assay, a bias-controlled multiplex PCR. From the authors' description of their analysis: The number of nucleated cells in each sample was estimated from the amplification of reference gene primers within the assay. Sequence reads were collapsed and filtered to measure the absolute abundance of every unique TCRbeta CDR3 rearrangement. For each sample, productive Simpson clonality was calculated as the square root of Simpson's diversity index over productive rearrangements. The immuneACCESS repertoire file appears here via TCRdb, limited to in-frame rearrangements. These files lack a portion of the clones; in checked studies, under half of the deficit traces to unresolved V genes, and the cause of the others is not known. V and J calls and clone size are given by that table; D and trimming were obtained from the DNA. The sample table shows under 200,000 clones, and 88% are seen once. Around 6% of the sample is in the top ten clones.

Details on this clone: Which antigen it targets is not known. No much larger clone is present one base from it, and per-base qualities are unavailable.

Sequenced input: peripheral blood. This TCR derives from a man aged 35-49 years with active or convalescent COVID-19.

The sequenced DNA is TGTGCCAGCAGCCAAGATCGAGGACTAGCGGGAGATGAGCAGTTCTTC. Its protein reads: CASSQDRGLAGDEQFF. Recombination joined TRBV3-1 (or the pseudogene TRBV3-2) with TRBJ2-1, with 13 bases in between that match TRBD2. CDR1 is given as LGHDT and CDR2 as YNNKEL, both from the germline V gene (reference sequence). V and J are trimmed by 0 bases and 8 bases, and the gene matches miss 4 bases of the junction. Spanning cysteine to phenylalanine, the CDR3 consists of 16 amino acids. CDR3 DNA is the only sequence kept; it has 48 bases, read in frame from the first base.